This T cell receptor (beta chain) emerged from a study of follicular helper T cells after annual influenza vaccination. The sample's time point: 2015-2016 season, 7 days after influenza vaccination. TCRdb's copy holds only in-frame clones and misses some; the assay was immunoSEQ multiplex PCR. This table holds approximately 5,700 clones, around 82% found once. This CDR3 has 13 residues. In germline, CDR1 is SGHRS, CDR2 YFSETQ. V was trimmed by 2 bases and J by 6 bases, leaving 10 bases between them. The chain uses TRBV5-1 and TRBJ2-3; perhaps TRBD2 as D (6 bases). This specimen was CXCR5+ CD38- circulating T follicular helper cells from blood, taken 7 days after influenza vaccination. Subset defined: circulating Tfh, non-naive CD4+CXCR5+PD-1+ (ICOS+CD38+ or ICOS-CD38-). This TCR was sampled from an adult who received the influenza vaccine. The CDR3 protein is CASSFPGEDTQYF. The DNA for the CDR3 is TGCGCCAGCAGCTTCCCGGGGGAGGATACGCAGTATTTT.